The 30 T cell receptor beta chains below all came from one sample that was sequenced in a study of regulatory T cells in long-lasting Graves disease. Regarding time point: persistent/refractory GD, antithyroid drugs over 5 years with positive TRAb. RNA isolated from PBMCs was used to make the TCR library. Libraries of TCR beta came from iRepertoire HTBI primers plus Arm-PCR of CDR3 regions. Each CDR3 protein gets one entry after TCRdb re-called the multiplex PCR reads with MiXCR. The sample has 700,000 or so distinct CDR3 sequences; 25% to 35% are singletons. Here the sequenced sample was peripheral blood mononuclear cells (PBMCs), taken when the disease was refractory, from a patient treated with antithyroid drugs. The receptors derive from a female donor with Graves disease.

This clonotype showed up just a few times. The chain is built from TRBV7-3 and TRBJ2-2; perhaps D is TRBD1 or TRBD2 (5 bases each). CDR1 is SGHTA, CDR2 FQGTGA, per germline. Trimming cost V 5 bases and J 0 bases, with 10 bases left between them. The CDR3 loop spans 15 amino acids. The CDR3 region has the DNA TGTGCCAGCAGCAGGGACGTCGCGAACACCGGGGAGCTGTTTTTT. Protein sequence: CASSRDVANTGELFF.

This chain joins TRBV30 and TRBJ1-6; possibly TRBD1 for D (5 bases). Matching the DNA end better, TRBJ1-1 makes the J call doubtful. Germline lookup yields CDR1 GTSNPN and CDR2 SVGIG (reference sequence). The CDR3 is 14 residues long. CDR3 amino acids: CAWRRGTSVTEAFF. The CDR3 region has the DNA TGTGCCTGGCGTCGCGGGACCTCGGTCACTGAAGCTTTCTTT.

This rearrangement joins TRBV27 to TRBJ1-6; 9 positions agree with TRBD1. The trim removed 6 bases at V and 9 bases at J, leaving 9 bases unmatched. The CDR3 has 15 amino acids. Germline V gene data show CDR1 as MNHEY and CDR2 as SMNVEV (reference sequence). The CDR3 DNA reads as TGTGCCAGCAGAATATCCGGGACAGGGACTTCACCCCTCCACTTT. Its translation is CASRISGTGTSPLHF.

The chain joins TRBV5-6 to TRBJ1-3; D is perhaps TRBD1 (6 bases). This CDR3 spans 16 amino acids. CDR1 and CDR2 from the germline V gene are SGHDT and YYEEEE. V gave up 0 bases and J gave up 0 bases, with 10 bases separating them. The CDR3 DNA follows: TGTGCCAGCAGCTTGGGCCGACAGGTCTCTGGAAACACCATATATTTT. Its protein is CASSLGRQVSGNTIYF.

With regard to this clonotype: The CDR3 carries no conserved terminal phenylalanine or tryptophan, so it likely arises from a read error. The rearrangement uses TRBV2 and TRBJ1-2; a possible D gene is TRBD1 (5 bases). V dropped 6 bases and J dropped 8 bases, with 16 bases sitting between them. Germline CDR1 and CDR2: SNHLY and FYNNEI. CDR3 length: 13 amino acids. CDR3 sequence: CASRDTAREGYTL. In nucleotides, the CDR3 is TGTGCCAGCAGGGACACCGCCCGGGAGGGCTACACCCTC.

This chain joins TRBV10-2 and TRBJ2-5; 9 bases match TRBD2. V lost 5 bases to trimming and J lost 5 bases; unmatched junction nucleotides: 12. Germline V gene data show CDR1 as WSHSY and CDR2 as SAAADI. This CDR3 has 16 residues. The CDR3 bases are TGCGCCAGCAGTCACTCAGGGCTAGCGGGGACCGAGACCCAGTACTTC. Its protein is CASSHSGLAGTETQYF.

This clonotype has just a few counts. V is TRBV6-1 and J is TRBJ1-5, with TRBD1 matching 9 bases. The germline CDR1 and CDR2 sequences are MNHNS and SASEGT. Unmatched junction bases numbered 11, after V lost 2 bases and J lost 9 bases. The CDR3 extends over 16 amino acids. The CDR3 sequence: CASSELFRQGEPPQHF. DNA of the CDR3: TGTGCCAGCAGTGAACTTTTCAGACAGGGGGAGCCGCCCCAGCATTTT.

This clonotype was seen a few times. The rearrangement uses TRBV5-1 and TRBJ2-5; TRBD2 aligns across 15 bases. This CDR3 contains 19 residues. J was trimmed by 4 bases and V by 4 bases; bases with no gene match: 14. CDR1 is SGHRS, CDR2 YFSETQ, per germline. The CDR3 DNA follows: TGCGCCAGCAGCCAGGGACTAGCGGGAGGATTTGATAGAGGAGAGACCCAGTACTTC. As protein: CASSQGLAGGFDRGETQYF.

This clonotype has a single count. CDR3 loop: CASSSGTFTDTQYF. In DNA, the CDR3 is TGTGCCAGCAGCTCCGGGACTTTCACAGATACGCAGTATTTT. The chain recombines TRBV6-1 with TRBJ2-3; D may be TRBD2 (6 bases). Germline V lookup: CDR1 MNHNS, CDR2 SASEGT. V lost 6 bases and J 2 bases, leaving 12 bases between the germline ends. The CDR3 consists of 14 residues.

V gene TRBV6-1 combines with J gene TRBJ2-3, with D possibly being TRBD2 (5 bases). V gave up 6 bases and J gave up 4 bases, with 17 bases separating them. The CDR3 is made up of 15 amino acids. CDR1 is MNHNS and CDR2 is SASEGT in the germline V gene. The CDR3 DNA follows: TGTGCCAGCAGACCTTACGTGGGAGCGGCAGATACGCAGTATTTT. This codes for CASRPYVGAADTQYF.

This chain uses TRBV30 with TRBJ1-4, with 7 bases matching TRBD1. The CDR3 has 15 amino acids. The junction had 7 bases not matched to a gene; V was cut back by 2 bases and J by 4 bases. Germline CDR1 GTSNPN, CDR2 SVGIG (reference sequence). The CDR3 reads CAWSPGQVINEKLFF. CDR3 nucleotide sequence: TGTGCCTGGAGTCCCGGACAGGTGATTAATGAAAAACTGTTTTTT.

The table lists this clonotype with many counts. The junction and the germline gene differ at one end; a read error may be behind it. V gene TRBV28 combines with J gene TRBJ1-6; 11 bases match TRBD1. Germline lookup yields CDR1 MDHEN and CDR2 SYDVKM. CDR3 length: 15 residues. The CDR3 nucleotides read TGTGCCGGCAGGACAGGGGGCTTAAATAATTCACCCCTCCACTTT. Protein product: CAGRTGGLNNSPLHF.

This clonotype was found once. The chain has TRBV15 and TRBJ1-5; a weak D match, TRBD1 (6 bases). In germline, CDR1 is LNHNV, CDR2 YYDKDF (reference sequence). CDR3 length: 15 residues. V was clipped by 0 bases and J by 5 bases, with 11 bases between them. DNA of the CDR3: TGTGCCACCAGCAGAGAGGGGGCTCCCGATCAGCCCCAGCATTTT. This translates into CATSREGAPDQPQHF.

This clonotype was picked up a small number of times. The genes are TRBV5-1 and TRBJ2-7; TRBD2 might be the D (6 bases). CDR1 and CDR2 (germline): SGHRS, YFSETQ. This CDR3 spans 14 amino acids. The V gene lost 4 bases and the J gene lost 7 bases, with 18 bases spanning the gap. CDR3 residues: CASSPGLPSWEQYF. CDR3 sequence (DNA): TGCGCCAGCAGCCCGGGACTTCCGTCGTGGGAGCAGTACTTC.

The chain recombines TRBV20-1 with TRBJ2-7; a possible D gene is TRBD1 (6 bases). The CDR3 loop spans 15 amino acids. The germline V gene encodes CDR1 DFQATT and CDR2 SNEGSKA (reference sequence). Trimming pared 0 bases from V and 1 base from J, leaving 13 bases between. The CDR3 region has the DNA TGCAGTGCTAGAGATAGCCGTCAGGGGTCCTACGAGCAGTACTTC. Protein: CSARDSRQGSYEQYF.

The chain has TRBV20-1 and TRBJ2-1; 9 bases match TRBD2. After removal of 7 bases from V and 7 bases from J, the junction contained 8 bases not matched to a gene. The CDR3 sequence is 13 residues long. The germline V gene encodes CDR1 DFQATT and CDR2 SNEGSKA (reference sequence). The CDR3 region is CSVRLAGRNEQFF. For the CDR3, the DNA is TGCAGTGTGCGCCTAGCGGGACGAAATGAGCAGTTCTTC.

This clonotype was detected only a few times. The chain recombines TRBV20-1 with TRBJ2-5; no firm D call. This CDR3 has 15 amino acids. Trimming shortened V by 3 bases and J by 1 base, and 15 bases separated the two germline ends. The germline CDR1 and CDR2 sequences are DFQATT and SNEGSKA (reference sequence). The CDR3 protein is CSASKSQEFQETQYF. CDR3 bases: TGCAGTGCTAGCAAAAGCCAGGAGTTCCAAGAGACCCAGTACTTC.

V usage is TRBV2 and J usage is TRBJ1-5; no clear D. The CDR3 has 16 amino acids. Germline-derived CDR1 and CDR2 are SNHLY and FYNNEI. Trimming left V 4 bases short and J 2 bases short, with 15 bases between. CDR3 DNA: TGTGCCAGCAGTGCAAGGGTTCAGTGGGGCAATCAGCCCCAGCATTTT. Protein sequence: CASSARVQWGNQPQHF.

The table lists this clonotype with a few counts. The J gene is TRBJ2-5, the V gene TRBV10-3; the match to TRBD1 covers 10 bases. Trimming at V came to 4 bases and at J to 4 bases, leaving 6 bases not matched to a gene. The CDR3 covers 15 residues. In germline, CDR1 is ENHRY, CDR2 SYGVKD. The CDR3 DNA follows: TGTGCCATCAGTGGTGGACAGGGGGGGAGAGAGACCCAGTACTTC. Protein product: CAISGGQGGRETQYF.

The rearrangement joins TRBV7-9 to TRBJ1-1; TRBD1 might be the D (5 bases). Germline V gene sequence: CDR1 SEHNR, CDR2 FQNEAQ (reference sequence). V was clipped by 5 bases and J by 3 bases, with 25 bases between them. The CDR3 is made up of 18 amino acids. The CDR3: CASSQAPGRVGLDTEAFF. The DNA of the CDR3 is TGTGCCAGCAGCCAGGCCCCCGGCAGGGTCGGGTTGGACACTGAAGCTTTCTTT.

CDR3 nucleotides: TGTGCCAGCAGTCGGAACGGGGGAAATCAGCCCCAGCATTTT. Translated: CASSRNGGNQPQHF. The chain recombines TRBV12-3 or TRBV12-4 with TRBJ1-5; tentative D call: TRBD1 (5 bases). With 5 bases removed from V and 4 bases from J, the gap between germline ends came to 12 bases. This CDR3 region has 14 residues.

V usage is TRBV6-1 and J usage is TRBJ2-2; TRBD2 matches at 7 bases. The CDR3 consists of 14 residues. Germline values: CDR1 MNHNS, CDR2 SASEGT. With V trimmed by 7 bases and J by 0 bases, 2 bases remained unmatched. The CDR3 DNA reads as TGTGCCAGCAAGGCGGGAGCGAACACCGGGGAGCTGTTTTTT. Protein product: CASKAGANTGELFF.

A word on this clonotype: Since a much larger clone is just one base distant, this may be a read error. Because the CDR3 is missing its conserved closing phenylalanine or tryptophan, this is likely a read error. This sequence joins TRBV6-1 and TRBJ1-2; maybe TRBD1 (6 bases). Trimming cost V 2 bases and J 9 bases, with 16 bases left between them. The CDR3 length is 14 residues. CDR1 is MNHNS and CDR2 is SASEGT in the germline V gene. The CDR3 spells CASSERGDFYRYTL. The CDR3 DNA reads as TGTGCCAGCAGTGAAAGGGGGGATTTTTATCGCTACACCTTA.

The chain couples TRBV9 to TRBJ1-1; D may be TRBD1 (5 bases). The germline V gene has CDR1 SGDLS and CDR2 YYNGEE. V lost 0 bases and J lost 4, with 10 bases in between. The CDR3 is 14 residues long. This chain's CDR3 is CASSVESGVTEAFF. CDR3 nucleotides: TGTGCCAGCAGCGTAGAATCGGGGGTCACTGAAGCTTTCTTT.

The V gene is TRBV19, the J gene TRBJ1-1; 8 nucleotides align to TRBD1. The CDR3 sequence is 15 residues long. Per the germline V gene, CDR1 is LNHDA and CDR2 is SQIVND (reference sequence). J was trimmed by 1 base and V by 5 bases; bases with no gene match: 6. Here the CDR3 DNA reads TGTGCCAGTAGTCCCTGGGGACAGGAGAACACTGAAGCTTTCTTT. Translated: CASSPWGQENTEAFF.

The J gene is TRBJ1-2, the V gene TRBV6-5; tentatively, D is TRBD1 (5 bases). Germline-derived CDR1 and CDR2 are MNHEY and SVGAGI. Trimming removed 4 bases from V and 4 bases from J, with 16 bases in between. The CDR3 sequence is 15 residues long. The CDR3 protein is CASSSSLGEVYGYTF. DNA for the CDR3: TGTGCCAGCAGTTCCTCCCTGGGGGAGGTCTATGGCTACACCTTC.

There are many counts of this clonotype. V gene TRBV7-6 combines with J gene TRBJ2-7, with TRBD1 matching over 7 bases. With 5 bases clipped from V and 2 bases from J, the junction kept 6 bases outside the gene matches. From germline, CDR1 is SGHVS and CDR2 FNYEAQ. The CDR3 consists of 14 residues. The CDR3 region has the DNA TGTGCCAGCAGCGTCCGGGACAGTACCTACGAGCAGTACTTC. Translation: CASSVRDSTYEQYF.

There are a few counts of this clonotype. The chain carries TRBV12-3 or TRBV12-4 and TRBJ1-3, with D perhaps matching TRBD1 (5 bases). The CDR3 is 15 amino acids. The V end was cut by 6 bases, the J end by 3 bases, with 15 bases between. In nucleotides, the CDR3 is TGTGCCAGCAGGGCACAGGTTTTGAGTGGAAACACCATATATTTT. Protein: CASRAQVLSGNTIYF.

V usage is TRBV9 and J usage is TRBJ1-1, with D possibly matching TRBD1 (5 bases). CDR3 size: 12 residues. Germline values: CDR1 SGDLS, CDR2 YYNGEE. V was clipped by 5 bases and J by 6 bases, with 11 bases between them. CDR3 sequence: CASSRDGSEAFF. CDR3 bases: TGTGCCAGCAGTAGGGACGGCTCTGAAGCTTTCTTT.

This clonotype was recorded a few times. The rearrangement joins TRBV27 to TRBJ2-5; 8 nucleotides align to TRBD2. The germline V gene encodes CDR1 MNHEY and CDR2 SMNVEV (reference sequence). There are 14 residues in the CDR3. The V gene end was trimmed by 6 bases and the J gene end by 4 bases; junction bases not matched to a gene: 7. This CDR3 reads CASSLTGGPETQYF. CDR3 DNA sequence: TGTGCCAGCAGCTTAACGGGGGGGCCAGAGACCCAGTACTTC.